The clone carrying this TCR beta chain was counted between two and nine times. This specimen comes from a study of CD8+ T cells in alopecia areata. RNA was extracted and reverse transcribed into cDNA as the sequencing template. Generated by immunoSEQ multiplex PCR, the TCRdb table keeps only in-frame clones and is missing some. The repertoire holds 250,000 or so clones, 67% seen once, with under 1.5% in the top ten. V lost 7 bases, J lost 6 bases, and 6 bases stayed unmatched. Germline V lookup: CDR1 SQVTM, CDR2 ANQGSEA. This CDR3 has 14 residues. V and J are TRBV29-1 and TRBJ2-1; 13 bases match TRBD2. Sequenced here: CD4+ T cells sorted from blood, sampled at week 0. The clonotype was recovered from a human donor with alopecia areata. The CDR3 sequence: CSGEGLAGLNEQFF. The CDR3 coding sequence is TGCAGCGGGGAGGGACTAGCGGGGCTCAATGAGCAGTTCTTC.